The entry below describes one TCR beta chain. The same CDR3 can be traced to other DNA sequences in this sample. This sample is drawn from a study of shared clonotypes between healthy human individuals. The unsorted samples took some 90 million PBMCs to get genomic DNA. Genomic DNA (from each subset) was split evenly across several immunoSEQ plates. Each PCR replicate run on unsorted PBMC took in approximately 310 ng DNA, tens of thousands of T cell genomes. Original methodology: Filtering differed for immunoSEQ, which gave only junction sequences without quality scores. The method was immunoSEQ multiplex PCR; TCRdb's version includes in-frame clones alone and lacks a portion of them. That table gives V, J and clone size, and the DNA gave D and trimming. The table shows around 430,000 clones, with about 85% occurring only once. The sequencing input was PBMCs. The source is a woman aged 40 to 50 in good health. Some clones in this sample may be carry-over from other donors' samples.

The CDR3 DNA is TGCGCCAGCAGCTTGGAGTCGCGGACCTACGAGCAGTACTTC. Translation: CASSLESRTYEQYF. This chain connects TRBV5-1 to TRBJ2-7, with no clear D. V lost 0 bases to trimming and J lost 2 bases, with 9 bases between them. Germline V CDR1 and CDR2: SGHRS, YFSETQ. The CDR3 is 14 amino acids.